This entry concerns a single T cell receptor (beta chain). Its antigen is still unknown. Second doses that came at about 4 or about 12 weeks were put together. This CDR3 is built from 15 residues. Germline V CDR1 and CDR2: SGHNT, YYREEE (reference sequence). V lost 1 base and J lost 4; bases outside the gene matches: 3. These data are taken from a study of T cell responses to AZD1222 COVID-19 vaccine. The protocol was immunoSEQ multiplex PCR, while the TCRdb copy is restricted to in-frame clones and leaves out a portion. The sample includes roughly 49,000 clones, 87% of them seen just once. Findings and caveats of the study: It was only six AZD1222 recipients who were seropositive at baseline. Vaccine-associated CD4 TCRs spanned spike, dominant at 160-218 and 743-854.

The chain recombines TRBV5-4 with TRBJ2-1; 9 bases are shared with TRBD1. The sequence was collected from an adult who received the AZD1222 COVID-19 vaccine. The source was peripheral blood, collected 28 days after the second AZD1222 dose. For the CDR3, the DNA is TGTGCCAGCAGCTTGACAGGGGGCTCATACAATGAGCAGTTCTTC. It translates to CASSLTGGSYNEQFF. Full variable domain (outside the CDR3, taken from reference TRBV5-4 and TRBJ2-1): ETGVTQSPTHLIKTRGQQVTLRCSSQSGHNTVSWYQQALGQGPQFIFQYYREEENGRGNFPPRFSGLQFPNYSSELNVNALELDDSALYLCASSLTGGSYNEQFFGPGTRLTVL.